This T cell receptor (beta chain) was captured in a study of cytomegalovirus exposure and HLA in healthy donors. Turning to this clone: Its antigen is not identified.

General study findings and limits: A previous analysis found most TCR beta V segments productive roughly 87% or roughly 30% of the time. Analyzed later, association rates of TCRs varied across HLA loci, with DRB1 most and HLA-C fewest. As a later analysis revealed, most CMV-associated TCR beta chains appeared HLA-restricted. Specificity for CMV antigens was confirmed in vitro for a few of the CMV-associated chains.

Germline loops: CDR1 SGHTS, CDR2 YDEGEE. V shed 5 bases, J shed 4 bases, and the junction held 8 bases outside the gene matches. The CDR3 runs to 16 residues. PCR used 60 Vbeta primers and 13 Jbeta primers. Measured with immunoSEQ multiplex PCR; TCRdb has only the in-frame clones, and not every one. Of some 110,000 clones listed, around 80% were seen once; the top ten hold under 3%. This TCR was recovered from a woman aged 18-35 years in good health and CMV-seropositive. The V gene is TRBV5-8, the J gene TRBJ2-4, with TRBD2 matching 11 bases. The sequencing sample was made of PBMCs. This CDR3 reads CASSIPGLAVKNIQYF. DNA for the CDR3: TGTGCCAGCAGTATTCCGGGACTAGCGGTAAAAAACATTCAGTACTTC.